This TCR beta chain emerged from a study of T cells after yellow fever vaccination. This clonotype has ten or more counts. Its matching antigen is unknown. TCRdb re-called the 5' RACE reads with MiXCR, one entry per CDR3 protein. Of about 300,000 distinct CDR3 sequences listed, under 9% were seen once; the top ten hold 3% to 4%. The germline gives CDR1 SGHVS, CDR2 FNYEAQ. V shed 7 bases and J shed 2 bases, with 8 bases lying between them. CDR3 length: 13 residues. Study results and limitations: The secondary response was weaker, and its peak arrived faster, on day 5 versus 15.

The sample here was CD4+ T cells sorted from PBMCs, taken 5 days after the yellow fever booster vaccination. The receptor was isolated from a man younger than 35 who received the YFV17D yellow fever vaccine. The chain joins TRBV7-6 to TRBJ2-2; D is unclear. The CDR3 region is CASTSINTGELFF. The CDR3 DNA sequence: TGTGCCAGCACCTCAATCAACACCGGGGAGCTGTTTTTT.